These T cell receptor beta chains were read from a single sample in a study of shared clonotypes between healthy human individuals. Sequenced by immunoSEQ multiplex PCR; TCRdb stores in-frame clones only, minus some. The table records fewer than 1.8 million clones, 97% to 99% of them present only once. Sequenced: naive CD4+ T cells sorted from blood. These receptor sequences come from a young man in good health. The CDR3 runs from the conserved cysteine through the conserved F or W. Each record gives: D gene, clone size, J gene, V gene, CDR3 protein, CDR3 DNA. The D gene is left open where the match is weak. Rows give clone size only sometimes, using once, few, many, or a class for an expanded clone.

d_gene: TRBD2
abundance: -
j_gene: TRBJ2-7
v_gene: TRBV15
CDR3aa: CATSREVAGAYEQYF
CDR3nt: TGTGCCACCAGCAGAGAAGTAGCGGGAGCCTACGAGCAGTACTTC

d_gene: TRBD2
abundance: -
j_gene: TRBJ2-7
v_gene: TRBV5-8
CDR3aa: CASRELAGGFYEQYF
CDR3nt: TGTGCCAGCAGAGAACTAGCGGGAGGGTTTTACGAGCAGTACTTC

d_gene: -
abundance: few
j_gene: TRBJ2-7
v_gene: TRBV10-1
CDR3aa: CASSESFRVEQYF
CDR3nt: TGCGCCAGCAGTGAGTCGTTCCGCGTCGAGCAGTACTTC

d_gene: -
abundance: -
j_gene: TRBJ2-2
v_gene: TRBV7-2
CDR3aa: CASSLPVGPNTGELFF
CDR3nt: TGTGCCAGCAGCTTACCGGTGGGACCCAACACCGGGGAGCTGTTTTTT

d_gene: -
abundance: -
j_gene: TRBJ2-5
v_gene: TRBV5-1
CDR3aa: CASSLADYQETQYF
CDR3nt: TGCGCCAGCAGCTTGGCGGACTATCAAGAGACCCAGTACTTC

d_gene: TRBD1
abundance: once
j_gene: TRBJ1-1
v_gene: TRBV2
CDR3aa: CASSVPTGRTEAFF
CDR3nt: TGTGCCAGCAGTGTCCCGACAGGGCGAACTGAAGCTTTCTTT

d_gene: TRBD1
abundance: -
j_gene: TRBJ2-3
v_gene: TRBV14
CDR3aa: CATRDRETDTQYF
CDR3nt: TGTGCAACCAGGGACAGGGAAACAGATACGCAGTATTTT

d_gene: -
abundance: once
j_gene: TRBJ2-7
v_gene: TRBV9
CDR3aa: CASSVAGGTYEQYF
CDR3nt: TGTGCCAGCAGCGTAGCTGGGGGTACCTACGAGCAGTACTTC

d_gene: TRBD1
abundance: -
j_gene: TRBJ1-5
v_gene: TRBV6-6
CDR3aa: CASSRQGAKEDQPQHF
CDR3nt: TGTGCCAGCAGCCGACAGGGGGCAAAAGAAGACCAGCCCCAGCATTTT

d_gene: TRBD2
abundance: -
j_gene: TRBJ2-5
v_gene: TRBV9
CDR3aa: CASSVYGTTQETQYF
CDR3nt: TGTGCCAGCAGCGTCTATGGGACTACCCAAGAGACCCAGTACTTC

d_gene: TRBD1
abundance: -
j_gene: TRBJ2-5
v_gene: TRBV9
CDR3aa: CASSVRTGAQETQYF
CDR3nt: TGTGCCAGCAGCGTACGGACAGGGGCCCAAGAGACCCAGTACTTC

d_gene: -
abundance: -
j_gene: TRBJ1-2
v_gene: TRBV19
CDR3aa: CASSIAEAYGYTF
CDR3nt: TGTGCCAGTAGTATCGCGGAAGCTTATGGCTACACCTTC

d_gene: -
abundance: -
j_gene: TRBJ2-1
v_gene: TRBV11-2
CDR3aa: CASSLRYNEQFF
CDR3nt: TGTGCCAGCAGCTTAAGATACAATGAGCAGTTCTTC

d_gene: -
abundance: -
j_gene: TRBJ1-5
v_gene: TRBV7-9
CDR3aa: CASSQDPGSAQHF
CDR3nt: TGTGCCAGCAGCCAGGATCCGGGGTCAGCCCAGCATTTT

d_gene: -
abundance: once
j_gene: TRBJ2-3
v_gene: TRBV4-1
CDR3aa: CASSQGLGGLTDTQYF
CDR3nt: TGCGCCAGCAGCCAAGGACTTGGAGGACTAACAGATACGCAGTATTTT

d_gene: -
abundance: -
j_gene: TRBJ2-3
v_gene: TRBV7-9
CDR3aa: CASSLEVDTQYF
CDR3nt: TGTGCCAGCAGCTTAGAAGTAGATACGCAGTATTTT

d_gene: TRBD2
abundance: -
j_gene: TRBJ2-1
v_gene: TRBV4-2
CDR3aa: CASSQAAVAGEGEQFF
CDR3nt: TGTGCCAGCAGCCAAGCAGCAGTAGCGGGAGAAGGTGAGCAGTTCTTC

d_gene: -
abundance: -
j_gene: TRBJ2-7
v_gene: TRBV20-1
CDR3aa: CSAGGPYEQYF
CDR3nt: TGCAGTGCGGGCGGGCCCTACGAGCAGTACTTC

d_gene: -
abundance: -
j_gene: TRBJ2-7
v_gene: TRBV5-5
CDR3aa: CASSLGQSYEQYF
CDR3nt: TGTGCCAGCAGCTTGGGGCAGTCCTACGAGCAGTACTTC

d_gene: -
abundance: -
j_gene: TRBJ1-1
v_gene: TRBV2
CDR3aa: CASSGRDTRNTEAFF
CDR3nt: TGTGCCAGCAGTGGACGGGACACTAGAAACACTGAAGCTTTCTTT

d_gene: -
abundance: -
j_gene: TRBJ2-1
v_gene: TRBV5-6
CDR3aa: CASSLAGRYNEQFF
CDR3nt: TGTGCCAGCAGCTTAGCGGGTCGGTACAATGAGCAGTTCTTC

d_gene: -
abundance: -
j_gene: TRBJ2-3
v_gene: TRBV18
CDR3aa: CASSPRTGGVVTDTQYF
CDR3nt: TGTGCCAGCTCACCCCGGACAGGAGGGGTGGTCACAGATACGCAGTATTTT

d_gene: TRBD1
abundance: -
j_gene: TRBJ1-5
v_gene: TRBV5-5
CDR3aa: CASSFRDRGQPQHF
CDR3nt: TGTGCCAGCAGCTTCCGGGACAGGGGTCAGCCCCAGCATTTT

d_gene: TRBD1
abundance: -
j_gene: TRBJ2-1
v_gene: TRBV19
CDR3aa: CASSRQGNEQFF
CDR3nt: TGTGCCAGTAGCCGACAGGGCAATGAGCAGTTCTTC

d_gene: -
abundance: -
j_gene: TRBJ2-2
v_gene: TRBV29-1
CDR3aa: CSVGERTNTGELFF
CDR3nt: TGCAGCGTTGGTGAGCGGACCAACACCGGGGAGCTGTTTTTT

d_gene: TRBD2
abundance: -
j_gene: TRBJ2-7
v_gene: TRBV7-8
CDR3aa: CASRLAGAPYEQYF
CDR3nt: TGTGCCAGCCGACTAGCGGGAGCACCCTACGAGCAGTACTTC

d_gene: -
abundance: -
j_gene: TRBJ2-3
v_gene: TRBV7-2
CDR3aa: CASSPSRTDTQYF
CDR3nt: TGTGCCAGCAGCCCGTCTAGAACAGATACGCAGTATTTT

d_gene: -
abundance: once
j_gene: TRBJ1-2
v_gene: TRBV15
CDR3aa: CATSREYLPDSFSTF
CDR3nt: TGTGCCACCAGCAGAGAGTACCTCCCGGACAGCTTTAGCACCTTC

d_gene: TRBD2
abundance: -
j_gene: TRBJ2-1
v_gene: TRBV29-1
CDR3aa: CSALTSGIFRIRYNEQFF
CDR3nt: TGCAGCGCACTGACTAGCGGGATATTTAGGATTAGGTACAATGAGCAGTTCTTC

d_gene: TRBD1
abundance: -
j_gene: TRBJ2-7
v_gene: TRBV7-2
CDR3aa: CASSQTGGGEQYF
CDR3nt: TGTGCCAGCAGCCAGACAGGGGGCGGCGAGCAGTACTTC

d_gene: -
abundance: -
j_gene: TRBJ2-7
v_gene: TRBV6-5
CDR3aa: CASSRGLGYEQYF
CDR3nt: TGTGCCAGCAGTCGGGGTCTTGGGTACGAGCAGTACTTC

d_gene: TRBD1
abundance: -
j_gene: TRBJ2-3
v_gene: TRBV7-9
CDR3aa: CASSTGDRGRTDTQYF
CDR3nt: TGTGCCAGCAGTACCGGCGACAGGGGACGCACAGATACGCAGTATTTT

d_gene: -
abundance: -
j_gene: TRBJ2-1
v_gene: TRBV27
CDR3aa: CASSQQGYNEQFF
CDR3nt: TGTGCCAGCAGTCAACAGGGTTACAATGAGCAGTTCTTC

d_gene: -
abundance: -
j_gene: TRBJ2-7
v_gene: TRBV5-5
CDR3aa: CASRRQGGSYEQYF
CDR3nt: TGTGCCAGCAGGAGACAGGGAGGATCCTACGAGCAGTACTTC

d_gene: TRBD1
abundance: -
j_gene: TRBJ2-3
v_gene: TRBV29-1
CDR3aa: CSVKDRVRTDTQYF
CDR3nt: TGCAGCGTTAAGGACAGGGTCCGCACAGATACGCAGTATTTT

d_gene: TRBD2
abundance: -
j_gene: TRBJ2-5
v_gene: TRBV14
CDR3aa: CASSQTGGSIGETQYF
CDR3nt: TGTGCCAGCAGCCAAACGGGAGGATCGATTGGAGAGACCCAGTACTTC